One and the same sample provided the 10 T cell receptor beta chains below, sequenced in a study of cytomegalovirus exposure and HLA in healthy donors (dated by TCRdb to about 2017). Libraries were constructed by the immunoSEQ multiplex PCR assay. For the multiplex PCR, a mixture combining 60 forward primers for TCR Vbeta segments and 13 reverse primers for TCR Jbeta segments was used. In TCRdb, the immuneACCESS table is reduced to in-frame sequences with V and J assigned. These tables do not hold every clone; where another copy was compared, an unresolved V gene accounts for under half, and the others remain unexplained. The sample table shows over 150,000 clones, and 73% are seen once. 5.4% of the sample belongs to the ten largest clones. The sequencing input was PBMCs. Receptors were obtained from a woman under 30 in good health and CMV-seropositive.

The chain recombines TRBV10-3 with TRBJ1-6, with 7 nucleotides matching TRBD1. The CDR3 runs 16 residues. Germline assignment: CDR1 ENHRY and CDR2 SYGVKD. V lost 2 bases and J lost 7; bases outside the gene matches: 8. This CDR3 reads CAISETGQVPNSPLHF. The CDR3, as DNA: TGTGCCATCAGTGAGACAGGACAGGTTCCCAATTCACCCCTCCACTTT.

V and J are TRBV6-1 and TRBJ1-1, with unresolved D. Per the germline V gene, CDR1 is MNHNS and CDR2 is SASEGT. The CDR3 is 13 residues long. Trimming stripped 5 bases from V and 3 bases from J, with 10 bases between. The CDR3 DNA is TGTGCCAGCAGTCTTAGACAACACACTGAAGCTTTCTTT. Encoded protein: CASSLRQHTEAFF.

The rearrangement joins TRBV6-1 to TRBJ2-7; tentatively, D is TRBD1 (6 bases). This CDR3 region has 15 residues. Germline values: CDR1 MNHNS, CDR2 SASEGT. Between the trimmed V and J ends, which lost 5 bases and 2 bases, there was a span of 16 bases. The CDR3 sequence: CASSPSGAITYEQYF. In DNA form, the CDR3 reads TGTGCCAGCAGTCCATCAGGGGCGATAACCTACGAGCAGTACTTC.

The V and J genes are TRBV7-9 and TRBJ1-3, with 7 bases that match TRBD1. In germline, CDR1 is SEHNR, CDR2 FQNEAQ (reference sequence). V was pared by 4 bases and J by 2 bases, with 8 bases of the junction left unmatched. The CDR3 is 16 amino acids. The CDR3 loop reads CASSSEPQGTGNTIYF. CDR3 DNA: TGTGCCAGCAGCTCGGAACCACAGGGGACTGGAAACACCATATATTTT.

The chain links TRBV4-2 to TRBJ1-3; 9 bases align to TRBD1. The V gene's germline CDR1 is LGHNA and CDR2 YNFKEQ. The V gene end was trimmed by 0 bases and the J gene end by 4 bases; junction bases not matched to a gene: 13. This CDR3 comprises 19 residues. DNA for the CDR3: TGTGCCAGCAGCCAAGATCAAGGGACAGGGCGATTCGCCGGAAACACCATATATTTT. Encoded protein: CASSQDQGTGRFAGNTIYF.

V usage is TRBV9 and J usage is TRBJ2-7; 9 nucleotides line up with TRBD2. V dropped 0 bases and J dropped 0; count of bases not matched to a gene: 1. Germline values: CDR1 SGDLS, CDR2 YYNGEE. The CDR3 contains 15 residues. DNA for the CDR3: TGTGCCAGCAGCGTAGGACTAGCGGACTCCTACGAGCAGTACTTC. It specifies CASSVGLADSYEQYF. Full variable domain (remainder filled in from reference TRBV9 and TRBJ2-7): DSGVTQTPKHLITATGQRVTLRCSPRSGDLSVYWYQQSLDQGLQFLIQYYNGEERAKGNILERFSAQQFPDLHSELNLSSLELGDSALYFCASSVGLADSYEQYFGPGTRLTVT.

This clone came up once. The rearrangement uses TRBV2 and TRBJ2-5; D possibly corresponds to TRBD1 (6 bases). This CDR3 region has 14 residues. Germline loops: CDR1 SNHLY, CDR2 FYNNEI. V lost 8 bases, J lost 5 bases, and 18 bases lay in between. The CDR3 sequence is CASHRDMVMETQYF. CDR3 in DNA: TGTGCCAGCCACCGGGACATGGTGATGGAGACCCAGTACTTC. Full variable domain (rest looked up from reference TRBV2 and TRBJ2-5): EPEVTQTPSHQVTQMGQEVILRCVPISNHLYFYWYRQILGQKVEFLVSFYNNEISEKSEIFDDQFSVERPDGSNFTLKIRSTKLEDSAMYFCASHRDMVMETQYFGPGTRLLVL.

The chain uses TRBV5-4 and TRBJ2-5; 7 nucleotides line up with TRBD1. This CDR3 spans 13 amino acids. Germline CDR1 SGHNT, CDR2 YYREEE (reference sequence). V was pared by 3 bases and J by 5 bases, with 4 bases of the junction left unmatched. The CDR3 nucleotides are TGTGCCAGCAGCTCTAAGACAGGGGAGACCCAGTACTTC. It yields the protein CASSSKTGETQYF. Using reference TRBV5-4 and TRBJ2-5 for the parts outside the CDR3, the full variable domain is ETGVTQSPTHLIKTRGQQVTLRCSSQSGHNTVSWYQQALGQGPQFIFQYYREEENGRGNFPPRFSGLQFPNYSSELNVNALELDDSALYLCASSSKTGETQYFGPGTRLLVL.

The CDR3 sequence: CASRVQGSRYGYTF. The DNA of the CDR3 is TGTGCCAGCAGAGTACAGGGTTCTCGTTATGGCTACACCTTC. The genes are TRBV2 and TRBJ1-2; D is perhaps TRBD1 (6 bases). The CDR3 is 14 residues long. V was pared by 6 bases and J by 5 bases, with 16 bases between. Germline CDR1 and CDR2: SNHLY and FYNNEI.

CDR3 DNA: TGTGCCAGCAAAGGACAGTTGAGCTCCTACGAGCAGTACTTC. Residues: CASKGQLSSYEQYF. This chain links TRBV2 with TRBJ2-7, with D perhaps matching TRBD1 (6 bases). This CDR3 contains 14 residues. The V gene lost 7 bases and the J gene lost 0 bases, with 13 bases spanning the gap. From germline, CDR1 is SNHLY and CDR2 FYNNEI.